Presented here are 19 T cell receptor beta chains from one specimen sequenced in a study of blood T cell repertoires in COVID-19. Only in-frame clones appear in the TCRdb table, and some are missing; sequencing was by immunoSEQ multiplex PCR. This sample carries some 230,000 clones, approximately 81% of them seen once, and the ten largest clones take over 0.95%. The sequenced material came from peripheral blood. These receptor sequences come from a man aged 40-50 years with acute or convalescent COVID-19.

The rearrangement links TRBV5-1 to TRBJ1-4; the D is unclear. Germline CDR1 is SGHRS and CDR2 is YFSETQ. The CDR3 is made up of 14 amino acids. The germline V and J ends were trimmed by 1 base and 3 bases, with 7 bases remaining between them. This chain's CDR3 is CASSLSGSNEKLFF. As DNA, the CDR3 is TGCGCCAGCAGCTTGTCAGGCTCTAATGAAAAACTGTTTTTT.

This chain uses TRBV2 with TRBJ1-1; D possibly corresponds to TRBD1 (5 bases). The germline V gene encodes CDR1 SNHLY and CDR2 FYNNEI. The ends were cut back, 6 bases at V and 5 bases at J, with 13 bases in the middle. This CDR3 comprises 13 residues. CDR3 DNA sequence: TGTGCCAGCAGATCAGGGAGGGCGACTGAAGCTTTCTTT. This translates into CASRSGRATEAFF.

The chain uses TRBV7-2 and TRBJ2-3, with 11 bases identical to TRBD2. Trimming took 0 bases from V and 5 from J; bases not matched to a gene: 10. The CDR3 length is 18 residues. Germline loops: CDR1 SGHTA, CDR2 FQGNSA. CDR3 nucleotide sequence: TGTGCCAGCAGCTTAGCGGGTAGCGGGGGGGTACCTTTAGATACGCAGTATTTT. Translated, it gives CASSLAGSGGVPLDTQYF.

V usage is TRBV6-6 and J usage is TRBJ1-1; D might be TRBD1 (6 bases). There are 12 residues in the CDR3. The ends were cut back, 5 bases at V and 9 bases at J, with 13 bases in the middle. From germline, CDR1 is MNHNY and CDR2 SVGAGI (reference sequence). CDR3 sequence: CASSDRPSQAFF. The CDR3 region has the DNA TGTGCCAGCAGTGACAGGCCGTCCCAAGCTTTCTTT.

This chain links TRBV6-2 or TRBV6-3 with TRBJ2-7; 8 bases line up with TRBD1. The CDR3 runs to 17 residues. J gave up 7 bases and V 5 bases, and 19 bases lay outside the gene matches. From germline, CDR1 is MNHEY and CDR2 SVGEGT. The CDR3 protein is CASSLRTGSASTGEQYF. The CDR3 DNA reads as TGTGCCAGCAGTCTCCGGACAGGGTCAGCCTCCACGGGGGAGCAGTACTTC.

The rearrangement links TRBV6-6 to TRBJ1-1; no reliable D call. This CDR3 is built from 14 residues. Germline loops: CDR1 MNHNY, CDR2 SVGAGI (reference sequence). V was trimmed by 0 bases and J by 5 bases, leaving 10 bases between them. The CDR3 nucleotides read TGTGCCAGCAGTTACTCCGTCGGTTCTACTGAAGCTTTCTTT. Encoded protein: CASSYSVGSTEAFF.

The chain carries TRBV9 and TRBJ2-1, with 11 bases fitting TRBD2. The CDR3 has 15 amino acids. Looked up from germline, CDR1 is SGDLS and CDR2 is YYNGEE. V was pared by 1 base and J by 7 bases, with 4 bases of the junction left unmatched. The CDR3 bases are TGTGCCAGCAGCGTAATAGCGGGGGGGCGAAATGAGCAGTTCTTC. Its translation is CASSVIAGGRNEQFF.

J is TRBJ2-3 and V is TRBV7-6; D unresolved. CDR1 and CDR2 (germline): SGHVS, FNYEAQ. The CDR3 has 13 amino acids. V lost 6 bases to trimming and J lost 1 base, with 8 bases between them. In DNA, the CDR3 is TGTGCCAGCAGGCCCGAGGGCACAGATACGCAGTATTTT. This gives the protein CASRPEGTDTQYF.

The rearrangement links TRBV4-1 to TRBJ1-3; TRBD1 agrees at 9 bases. This CDR3 region has 15 residues. From germline, CDR1 is MGHRA and CDR2 YSYEKL. The V gene end was trimmed by 4 bases and the J gene end by 8 bases; junction bases not matched to a gene: 9. CDR3 sequence reads: CASSLQGTGRHTIYF. CDR3 DNA: TGCGCCAGCAGCCTTCAAGGGACAGGGAGGCACACCATATATTTT.

The V call is TRBV10-3, the J call TRBJ2-1; D unclear. CDR3 length: 14 residues. Germline loops: CDR1 ENHRY, CDR2 SYGVKD. Trimming shortened V by 0 bases and J by 7 bases, and 10 bases separated the two germline ends. CDR3 sequence: CAISESLSRNEQFF. The CDR3 DNA is TGTGCCATCAGTGAGTCCTTATCGCGTAATGAGCAGTTCTTC.

This chain uses TRBV19 with TRBJ1-2, with 8 bases that match TRBD1. Germline values: CDR1 LNHDA, CDR2 SQIVND (reference sequence). This CDR3 contains 16 residues. The V segment lost 5 bases and the J segment 1 base; nucleotides outside the gene matches: 9. DNA for the CDR3: TGTGCCAGTAGTGCCCCCGGGACAGGCGGTAACTATGGCTACACCTTC. This encodes CASSAPGTGGNYGYTF.

The rearrangement links TRBV28 to TRBJ1-2; no clear D. Germline loops: CDR1 MDHEN, CDR2 SYDVKM. Trimming took 11 bases from V and 2 from J, leaving 12 bases between them. The CDR3 has 12 amino acids. CDR3 sequence: CAGEDQNYGYTF. The CDR3, as DNA: TGTGCCGGCGAGGATCAGAACTATGGCTACACCTTC.

This clone was seen just once. J is TRBJ1-2 and V is TRBV24-1; D is perhaps TRBD1 (5 bases). From germline, CDR1 is KGHDR and CDR2 SFDVKD. The CDR3 covers 13 residues. V lost 4 bases and J 8 bases, leaving 13 bases between the germline ends. The CDR3 reads CATSEPTEYGYTF. The CDR3, as DNA: TGTGCCACCAGTGAGCCGACAGAGTACGGCTACACCTTC.

The chain has TRBV7-2 and TRBJ2-1; 10 nucleotides align to TRBD2. Germline assignment: CDR1 SGHTA and CDR2 FQGNSA. The CDR3 consists of 17 residues. J was trimmed by 4 bases and V by 2 bases; bases with no gene match: 8. The CDR3 spells CASSLRTSGAHYNEQFF. The CDR3 nucleotides read TGTGCCAGCAGCTTAAGGACTAGCGGAGCCCATTACAATGAGCAGTTCTTC.

V gene TRBV7-2 combines with J gene TRBJ1-5; 10 bases are a match to TRBD1. CDR1 and CDR2 (germline): SGHTA, FQGNSA. CDR3 size: 17 residues. J was trimmed by 7 bases and V by 1 base; bases with no gene match: 10. In DNA form, the CDR3 reads TGTGCCAGCAGCTTAGGCAGGGGGGGACAGGGGTTACAGCCCCAGCATTTT. This encodes CASSLGRGGQGLQPQHF. The full variable domain, in which reference TRBV7-2 and TRBJ1-5 provide the parts outside the CDR3, is GAGVSQSPSNKVTEKGKDVELRCDPISGHTALYWYRQSLGQGLEFLIYFQGNSAPDKSGLPSDRFSAERTGGSVSTLTIQRTQQEDSAVYLCASSLGRGGQGLQPQHFGDGTRLSIL.

This sequence joins TRBV9 and TRBJ1-1; 12 bases line up with TRBD1. Germline CDR1 reads SGDLS; CDR2 reads YYNGEE. This CDR3 has 16 amino acids. J lost 5 bases, V lost 3 bases, and 8 bases had no gene match. The CDR3 sequence is CASSGPGQGAGTEAFF. In DNA, the CDR3 is TGTGCCAGCAGCGGGCCGGGACAGGGGGCTGGGACTGAAGCTTTCTTT.

The chain links TRBV2 to TRBJ1-3; 7 bases are a match to TRBD1. After removal of 6 bases from V and 0 bases from J, the junction contained 8 bases not matched to a gene. This CDR3 has 16 residues. CDR1 and CDR2 from the germline V gene are SNHLY and FYNNEI. The CDR3 DNA sequence: TGTGCCAGCAGCGGGGACAGCGCGAGCTCTGGAAACACCATATATTTT. It yields the protein CASSGDSASSGNTIYF. The full variable domain, its missing parts supplied by reference TRBV2 and TRBJ1-3, is EPEVTQTPSHQVTQMGQEVILRCVPISNHLYFYWYRQILGQKVEFLVSFYNNEISEKSEIFDDQFSVERPDGSNFTLKIRSTKLEDSAMYFCASSGDSASSGNTIYFGEGSWLTVV.

This chain uses TRBV5-6 with TRBJ1-2; D unclear. CDR3 length equals 14 residues. From germline, CDR1 is SGHDT and CDR2 YYEEEE. The ends were cut back, 0 bases at V and 4 bases at J, with 10 bases in the middle. The chain's CDR3 is CASSLAGLGYGYTF. CDR3 bases: TGTGCCAGCAGCTTGGCAGGCCTTGGCTATGGCTACACCTTC.

The genes are TRBV5-1 and TRBJ1-5; no clear D. Between the trimmed V and J ends, which lost 3 bases and 0 bases, there was a span of 7 bases. This CDR3 spans 14 amino acids. Germline CDR1 reads SGHRS; CDR2 reads YFSETQ. CDR3 in DNA: TGCGCCAGCAGCTCTGGAGTTAGCAATCAGCCCCAGCATTTT. The encoded protein is CASSSGVSNQPQHF. Complete variable domain (other parts from reference TRBV5-1 and TRBJ1-5): KAGVTQTPRYLIKTRGQQVTLSCSPISGHRSVSWYQQTPGQGLQFLFEYFSETQRNKGNFPGRFSGRQFSNSRSEMNVSTLELGDSALYLCASSSGVSNQPQHFGDGTRLSIL.